These T cell receptor beta chains were read from a single sample in a study of glioma-infiltrating T cells after dendritic cell vaccination. Data came from immunoSEQ multiplex PCR; TCRdb stores just in-frame clones and leaves some out. The table records 90,000 to 140,000 clones, around 89% of them present only once. This sample comprised blood, obtained after dendritic cell vaccination. The receptors here all came from a human donor with glioblastoma. CDR3s include the opening cysteine and the closing phenylalanine or tryptophan. The D gene is left open where the match is weak. Some rows mark clone size as missing; the rest say once, few, many or name a class of expanded clone.

J gene	V gene	clone size	D gene	CDR3 protein	CDR3 DNA
TRBJ1-6	TRBV6-5	few	-	CASSYDPDADSPLHF	TGTGCCAGCAGTTACGACCCCGACGCGGATTCACCCCTCCACTTT
TRBJ1-5	TRBV5-1	-	TRBD1	CASSEGQGSNQPQHF	TGCGCCAGCAGCGAGGGACAGGGTAGCAATCAGCCCCAGCATTTT
TRBJ2-1	TRBV30	-	-	CAWERSYNEQFF	TGTGCCTGGGAGCGGTCATACAATGAGCAGTTCTTC
TRBJ1-6	TRBV30	-	TRBD1	CASVDRGSSPLHF	TGTGCCTCCGTGGACAGGGGTAGTTCACCCCTCCACTTT
TRBJ1-1	TRBV27	-	TRBD1	CASREGQGVMNTEAFF	TGTGCCAGCAGGGAGGGACAGGGGGTAATGAACACTGAAGCTTTCTTT
TRBJ2-1	TRBV4-1	-	TRBD1	CASSQGTGGGEQFF	TGCGCCAGCAGCCAAGGGACAGGGGGAGGTGAGCAGTTCTTC
TRBJ2-7	TRBV5-4	-	TRBD1	CASSARGTGIYEQYF	TGTGCCAGCAGCGCTCGCGGGACAGGGATCTACGAGCAGTACTTC
TRBJ1-1	TRBV7-9	-	-	CASSERMNTEAFF	TGTGCCAGCAGCGAGCGCATGAACACTGAAGCTTTCTTT
TRBJ1-1	TRBV4-1	-	TRBD1	CASSRAYGQGSPEAFF	TGCGCCAGCAGCCGGGCTTACGGACAGGGGAGCCCTGAAGCTTTCTTT
TRBJ1-6	TRBV2	-	-	CASNRESSYNSPLHF	TGTGCCAGCAACAGGGAGAGCTCCTATAATTCACCCCTCCACTTT
TRBJ2-3	TRBV5-6	few	TRBD2	CASSWLAGGPSDTQYF	TGTGCCAGCAGCTGGCTAGCGGGAGGGCCCTCTGATACGCAGTATTTT
TRBJ2-5	TRBV5-6	-	-	CASMPRVVGTQYF	TGTGCCAGCATGCCTCGTGTGGTCGGGACCCAGTACTTC
TRBJ2-5	TRBV28	-	TRBD2	CASRRTSGRPGTQYF	TGTGCCAGCAGGAGGACTAGCGGGAGACCCGGGACCCAGTACTTC
TRBJ2-3	TRBV9	-	-	CASSGGTASTDTQYF	TGTGCCAGCAGCGGCGGGACGGCGAGCACAGATACGCAGTATTTT
TRBJ2-1	TRBV5-4	-	TRBD2	CASSLVATSGSSEQFF	TGTGCCAGCAGCTTGGTTGCGACTAGCGGGAGTTCTGAGCAGTTCTTC
TRBJ1-1	TRBV27	few	TRBD1	CASSSLQGAMTEAFF	TGTGCCAGCAGTTCCCTACAGGGGGCTATGACTGAAGCTTTCTTT
TRBJ1-1	TRBV7-9	-	TRBD1	CASSLTGGRGWNTEAFF	TGTGCCAGCAGCTTAACAGGGGGCCGCGGTTGGAACACTGAAGCTTTCTTT
TRBJ1-5	TRBV5-1	-	-	CASSTGSQPQHF	TGCGCCAGCAGCACAGGGAGTCAGCCCCAGCATTTT
TRBJ2-5	TRBV11-3	-	TRBD2	CASSSGLAGEETQYF	TGTGCCAGCAGCTCGGGACTAGCGGGAGAAGAGACCCAGTACTTC
TRBJ1-4	TRBV4-1	-	-	CASSLSGATTNEKLFF	TGCGCCAGCAGCTTATCAGGGGCGACAACTAATGAAAAACTGTTTTTT
TRBJ2-7	TRBV2	-	-	CASSAPQENPYEQYF	TGTGCCAGCAGCGCACCCCAGGAAAACCCCTACGAGCAGTACTTC
TRBJ2-7	TRBV4-2	-	TRBD2	CASSRTSGGTYEQYF	TGTGCCAGCAGCCGTACTAGCGGGGGAACCTACGAGCAGTACTTC
TRBJ2-7	TRBV21-1	-	-	CASSKDRGGTYEQYF	TGTGCCAGCAGCAAAGATCGGGGAGGGACGTACGAGCAGTACTTC
TRBJ2-1	TRBV25-1	-	TRBD2	CASSPLGTSGVNEQFF	TGTGCCAGCAGTCCGCTAGGGACTAGCGGGGTTAATGAGCAGTTCTTC
TRBJ2-2	TRBV28	-	-	CASSRGGTGELFF	TGTGCCAGCAGTCGAGGGGGTACCGGGGAGCTGTTTTTT
TRBJ1-1	TRBV4-2	-	TRBD1	CASSQDQQGVEAFF	TGTGCCAGCAGCCAAGATCAACAGGGGGTTGAAGCTTTCTTT
TRBJ1-4	TRBV7-7	-	-	CASSYGQGPLFKLFF	TGTGCTAGCAGCTATGGACAAGGCCCCTTGTTTAAACTGTTTTTT
TRBJ2-1	TRBV30	-	-	CAWSVGSANEQFF	TGTGCCTGGAGTGTCGGTAGCGCCAATGAGCAGTTCTTC
TRBJ2-7	TRBV11-2	-	-	CASSLGPGYEQYF	TGTGCCAGCAGCTTAGGCCCGGGCTACGAGCAGTACTTC
TRBJ1-1	TRBV6-6	-	-	CASSYYTSSEAFF	TGTGCCAGCAGTTACTATACCTCTAGTGAAGCTTTCTTT
TRBJ1-1	TRBV10-3	-	TRBD1	CAIGRGTQNTEAFF	TGTGCCATCGGCAGGGGGACACAGAACACTGAAGCTTTCTTT
TRBJ1-4	TRBV30	-	-	CAWSGQGNEKLFF	TGTGCCTGGAGTGGGCAGGGAAATGAAAAACTGTTTTTT
TRBJ2-5	TRBV5-4	-	TRBD1	CASSSRQGETQYF	TGTGCCAGCAGCTCAAGACAGGGAGAGACCCAGTACTTC
TRBJ1-5	TRBV7-9	-	-	CASSLGPRQPQHF	TGTGCCAGCAGCTTAGGCCCGCGGCAGCCCCAGCATTTT
TRBJ1-5	TRBV10-3	-	-	CAISEGVSNQPQHF	TGTGCCATCAGTGAAGGGGTTAGCAATCAGCCCCAGCATTTT
TRBJ1-2	TRBV5-4	-	-	CASSRPGAAYGYTF	TGTGCCAGCAGCCGACCTGGGGCAGCCTATGGCTACACCTTC
TRBJ2-3	TRBV6-1	few	TRBD2	CASSDLAGGTDTQYF	TGTGCCAGCAGCGATCTAGCGGGAGGCACAGATACGCAGTATTTT
TRBJ2-7	TRBV5-1	-	-	CASSFGGTGSYEQYF	TGCGCCAGCAGCTTTGGGGGGACCGGATCCTACGAGCAGTACTTC
TRBJ2-5	TRBV7-2	-	TRBD2	CASSQGLAGGTQYF	TGTGCCAGCAGCCAGGGACTAGCGGGGGGGACCCAGTACTTC
TRBJ2-7	TRBV6-5	-	TRBD2	CASSRAGGEQYF	TGTGCCAGCAGCCGAGCGGGGGGGGAGCAGTACTTC
TRBJ2-5	TRBV25-1	-	-	CASSDLTAGETQYF	TGTGCCAGCAGTGACCTGACCGCCGGGGAGACCCAGTACTTC
TRBJ2-7	TRBV4-1	-	TRBD2	CASSPQAGGGPYEQYF	TGCGCCAGCAGCCCCCAAGCGGGGGGAGGGCCATACGAGCAGTACTTC
TRBJ2-7	TRBV10-2	once	-	CASSSSGSYEQYF	TGCGCCAGCTCTTCGAGCGGCTCCTACGAGCAGTACTTC
TRBJ2-7	TRBV15	-	-	CATSRDRLGASSYEQYF	TGTGCCACCAGCAGAGATCGCTTAGGGGCCTCCTCCTACGAGCAGTACTTC
TRBJ1-5	TRBV7-8	-	TRBD1	CASSLVTGVGEPQHF	TGTGCCAGCAGCTTGGTTACAGGGGTAGGAGAGCCCCAGCATTTT
TRBJ2-5	TRBV10-3	-	TRBD1	CAITDRVQETQYF	TGTGCCATCACGGACAGGGTACAAGAGACCCAGTACTTC
TRBJ2-5	TRBV30	once	-	CAWGGTQETQYF	TGTGCCTGGGGGGGGACTCAAGAGACCCAGTACTTC
TRBJ1-5	TRBV2	-	TRBD1	CASSEVQGSNQPQHF	TGTGCCAGCAGTGAGGTACAGGGGAGCAATCAGCCCCAGCATTTT
TRBJ2-2	TRBV5-1	-	TRBD1	CASSNLDRRNTGELFF	TGCGCCAGCAGCAACCTGGACAGGAGGAACACCGGGGAGCTGTTTTTT